This T cell receptor beta chain was sequenced during a study of T cell responses to AZD1222 COVID-19 vaccine. Study outcomes and limitations: Nearly half of unique spike-specific TCRs reportedly avoided B.1.351 and B.1.1.7 mutated regions. There were vaccine-associated CD4 TCRs across spike, dominant at 160-218 and 743-854. When two AZD1222 doses had been given, Spike-specific TCR breadth and depth rose. Repertoire sampling occurred only after the peak T cell response.

Notes on this clone: Its antigen is unknown.

Data came from immunoSEQ multiplex PCR; TCRdb stores just in-frame clones and leaves some out. The sample comprises around 95,000 clones, 85% to 95% of which are singletons, and around 1.7% rests with the top ten. This sequence originates from an adult in good health. Material: peripheral blood, obtained on day 0 of AZD1222 vaccination.

The CDR3 DNA reads TGTGCCAGCAGCCAAGGGCAGGGTGAAGCTTTCTTT. Translating gives CASSQGQGEAFF. The V gene is TRBV3-1 (or the pseudogene TRBV3-2), the J gene TRBJ1-1, with D possibly matching TRBD1 (5 bases). The V gene lost 1 base and the J gene lost 7 bases, with 7 bases spanning the gap. Germline V gene data show CDR1 as LGHDT and CDR2 as YNNKEL (reference sequence). The CDR3 length is 12 residues.